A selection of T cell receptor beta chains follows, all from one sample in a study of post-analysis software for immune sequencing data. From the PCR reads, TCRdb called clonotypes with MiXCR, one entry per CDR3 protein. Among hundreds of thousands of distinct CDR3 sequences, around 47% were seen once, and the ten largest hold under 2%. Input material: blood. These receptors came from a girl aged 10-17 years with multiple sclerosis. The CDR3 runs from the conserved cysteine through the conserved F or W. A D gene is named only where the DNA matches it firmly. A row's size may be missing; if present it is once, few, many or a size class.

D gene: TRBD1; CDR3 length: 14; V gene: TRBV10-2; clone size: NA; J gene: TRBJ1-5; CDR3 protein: CASSADRFIQPQHF; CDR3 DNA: TGCGCCAGCAGTGCGGACAGGTTCATACAGCCCCAGCATTTT
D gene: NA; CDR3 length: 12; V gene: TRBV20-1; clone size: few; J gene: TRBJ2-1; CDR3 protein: CSARDPGWAQFF; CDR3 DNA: TGCAGTGCTAGAGATCCCGGGTGGGCGCAGTTCTTC
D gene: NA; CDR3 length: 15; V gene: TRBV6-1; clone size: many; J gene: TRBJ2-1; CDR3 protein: CASSEEHGIGDEQFF; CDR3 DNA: TGTGCCAGCAGTGAAGAACATGGGATAGGCGATGAGCAGTTCTTC
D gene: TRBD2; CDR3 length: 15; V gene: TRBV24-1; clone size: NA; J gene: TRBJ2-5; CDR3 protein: CATSDGTSGGLEQYF; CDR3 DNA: TGTGCCACCAGTGACGGGACTAGCGGCGGTCTGGAGCAGTACTTC
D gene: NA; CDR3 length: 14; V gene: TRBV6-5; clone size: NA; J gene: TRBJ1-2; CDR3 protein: CASSYEGEGYGYTF; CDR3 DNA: TGTGCCAGCAGTTACGAAGGGGAGGGCTATGGCTACACCTTC
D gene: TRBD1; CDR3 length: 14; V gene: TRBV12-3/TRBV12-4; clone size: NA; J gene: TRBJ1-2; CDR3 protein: CASSHTGDVYGYTF; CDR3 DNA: TGTGCCAGCAGCCATACAGGGGATGTTTATGGCTACACCTTC
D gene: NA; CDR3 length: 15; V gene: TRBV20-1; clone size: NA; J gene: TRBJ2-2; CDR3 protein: CSASSSGHKTGELFF; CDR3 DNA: TGCAGTGCTAGTAGCTCGGGACATAAGACCGGGGAGCTGTTTTTT
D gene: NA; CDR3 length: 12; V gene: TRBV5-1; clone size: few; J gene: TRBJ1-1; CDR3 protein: CASSLSGSEAFF; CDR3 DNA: TGCGCCAGCAGCTTGTCGGGTAGTGAAGCTTTCTTT
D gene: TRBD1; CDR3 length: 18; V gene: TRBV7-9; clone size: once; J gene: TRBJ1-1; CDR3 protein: CASSLALMRTGVRSRAFF; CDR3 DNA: TGTGCCAGCAGCTTAGCGCTGATGAGGACAGGCGTCCGATCGCGGGCTTTCTTT
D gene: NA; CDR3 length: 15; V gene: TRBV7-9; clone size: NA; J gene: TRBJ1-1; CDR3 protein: CASSLDGQMNTEAFF; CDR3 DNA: TGTGCCAGCAGCTTGGATGGACAGATGAACACTGAAGCTTTCTTT
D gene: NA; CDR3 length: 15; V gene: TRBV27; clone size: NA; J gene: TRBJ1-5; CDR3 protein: CASSLSGQSNQPQHF; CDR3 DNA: TGTGCCAGCAGTTTATCCGGACAGTCGAATCAGCCCCAGCATTTT
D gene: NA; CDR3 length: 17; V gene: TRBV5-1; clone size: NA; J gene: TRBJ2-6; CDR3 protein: CAKNWRANGPGANVLTF; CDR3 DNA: TGCGCCAAAAATTGGAGGGCAAACGGGCCTGGGGCCAACGTCCTGACTTTC